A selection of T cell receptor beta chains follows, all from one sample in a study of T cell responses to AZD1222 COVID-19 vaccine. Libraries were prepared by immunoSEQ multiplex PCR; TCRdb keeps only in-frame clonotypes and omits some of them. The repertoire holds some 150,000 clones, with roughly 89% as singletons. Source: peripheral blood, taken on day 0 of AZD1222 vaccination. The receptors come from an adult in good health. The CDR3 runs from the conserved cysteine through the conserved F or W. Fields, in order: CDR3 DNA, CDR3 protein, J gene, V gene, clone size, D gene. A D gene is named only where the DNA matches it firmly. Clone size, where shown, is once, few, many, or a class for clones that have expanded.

CDR3 DNA: TGTGCCAGCAGCCCGGACAGGAACTATGGCTACACCTTC
CDR3 protein: CASSPDRNYGYTF
J gene: TRBJ1-2
V gene: TRBV11-2
clone size: NA
D gene: TRBD1

CDR3 DNA: TGTGCCAGCAGGTGGGCAGGGGATCAGCCCCAGCATTTT
CDR3 protein: CASRWAGDQPQHF
J gene: TRBJ1-5
V gene: TRBV6-1
clone size: once
D gene: NA

CDR3 DNA: TGTGCCGTTACCCCGGGCCCAGGTACTGAAGCTTTCTTT
CDR3 protein: CAVTPGPGTEAFF
J gene: TRBJ1-1
V gene: TRBV10-3
clone size: NA
D gene: NA

CDR3 DNA: TGTGCCAGCAGCTTAGCAGGGGCAGATACGCAGTATTTT
CDR3 protein: CASSLAGADTQYF
J gene: TRBJ2-3
V gene: TRBV7-2
clone size: NA
D gene: NA

CDR3 DNA: TGCAGCGCCGAAGATGGAGATGGCTACACCTTC
CDR3 protein: CSAEDGDGYTF
J gene: TRBJ1-2
V gene: TRBV29-1
clone size: NA
D gene: NA

CDR3 DNA: TGTGCCAGCGCGCCCTCCCTCGCAGATACGCAGTATTTT
CDR3 protein: CASAPSLADTQYF
J gene: TRBJ2-3
V gene: TRBV5-4
clone size: once
D gene: NA

CDR3 DNA: TGTGCCAGTAGTGCGGTAGCGGGAGGGCCGGGCAATGAGCAGTTCTTC
CDR3 protein: CASSAVAGGPGNEQFF
J gene: TRBJ2-1
V gene: TRBV19
clone size: NA
D gene: TRBD2

CDR3 DNA: TGTGCCATCAGTGTTCGTGGAGATACGCAGTATTTT
CDR3 protein: CAISVRGDTQYF
J gene: TRBJ2-3
V gene: TRBV10-3
clone size: NA
D gene: NA

CDR3 DNA: TGTGCCAGCTCCCACCGGCAGGCTAGCACAGATACGCAGTATTTT
CDR3 protein: CASSHRQASTDTQYF
J gene: TRBJ2-3
V gene: TRBV18
clone size: NA
D gene: NA

CDR3 DNA: TGTGCCAGCAGTTTGCTAGGCGCAGATACGCAGTATTTT
CDR3 protein: CASSLLGADTQYF
J gene: TRBJ2-3
V gene: TRBV7-3
clone size: NA
D gene: NA

CDR3 DNA: TGTGCCAGTAGTGCGGTCGGTTTTATGGCTTTCTTT
CDR3 protein: CASSAVGFMAFF
J gene: TRBJ1-1
V gene: TRBV19
clone size: NA
D gene: NA

CDR3 DNA: TGTGCCAGCAGTTACTCGTCCCTTCCCCTCGAGCAGTACTTC
CDR3 protein: CASSYSSLPLEQYF
J gene: TRBJ2-7
V gene: TRBV6-5
clone size: NA
D gene: NA

CDR3 DNA: TGTGCCACCAGCAGGGACAGGCCCCAGGCCCAGCATTTT
CDR3 protein: CATSRDRPQAQHF
J gene: TRBJ1-5
V gene: TRBV15
clone size: NA
D gene: TRBD1

CDR3 DNA: TGTGCCAGCAGCGCGACAAACTATGGCTACACCTTC
CDR3 protein: CASSATNYGYTF
J gene: TRBJ1-2
V gene: TRBV7-9
clone size: NA
D gene: NA

CDR3 DNA: TGTGCCAGCAGCTTAGCGGGTGACAGGGTGGCTTTCTTT
CDR3 protein: CASSLAGDRVAFF
J gene: TRBJ1-1
V gene: TRBV7-8
clone size: NA
D gene: TRBD1

CDR3 DNA: TGTGCCAGCAGTTTAGCCGGGTATGGCTACACCTTC
CDR3 protein: CASSLAGYGYTF
J gene: TRBJ1-2
V gene: TRBV12-3/TRBV12-4
clone size: NA
D gene: NA

CDR3 DNA: TGTGCCAGCAGTAGGAGCCAGGGGGTGTATGGGGCCAACGTCCTGACTTTC
CDR3 protein: CASSRSQGVYGANVLTF
J gene: TRBJ2-6
V gene: TRBV25-1
clone size: NA
D gene: TRBD1

CDR3 DNA: TGCAGCGTTGAGGACAGGGAGCCCGGGGATACGCAGTATTTT
CDR3 protein: CSVEDREPGDTQYF
J gene: TRBJ2-3
V gene: TRBV29-1
clone size: NA
D gene: TRBD1

CDR3 DNA: TGCGCCAGCAGCCAAGATCTCGGGCACTATGGCTACACCTTC
CDR3 protein: CASSQDLGHYGYTF
J gene: TRBJ1-2
V gene: TRBV4-3
clone size: NA
D gene: NA

CDR3 DNA: TGTGCCAGCACACCCGGACTAGTCGGGACCGGGGAGCTGTTTTTT
CDR3 protein: CASTPGLVGTGELFF
J gene: TRBJ2-2
V gene: TRBV6-5
clone size: NA
D gene: TRBD2

CDR3 DNA: TGTGCCAGCAGCCACCGGGACAGGGAAGCTTTCTTT
CDR3 protein: CASSHRDREAFF
J gene: TRBJ1-1
V gene: TRBV3-1/TRBV3-2
clone size: NA
D gene: TRBD1

CDR3 DNA: TGCGCCAGCAGCCAGGAGACAGCTTCCTCCTACGAGCAGTACTTC
CDR3 protein: CASSQETASSYEQYF
J gene: TRBJ2-7
V gene: TRBV4-3
clone size: NA
D gene: NA

CDR3 DNA: TGCGCCAGCAGGGGAACTAGCGGCACAGATACGCAGTATTTT
CDR3 protein: CASRGTSGTDTQYF
J gene: TRBJ2-3
V gene: TRBV5-1
clone size: once
D gene: TRBD2

CDR3 DNA: TGTGCCAGCAGGGCCACGTGGGGGAACTATGGCTACACCTTC
CDR3 protein: CASRATWGNYGYTF
J gene: TRBJ1-2
V gene: TRBV7-2
clone size: NA
D gene: NA

CDR3 DNA: TGCGCCAGCAGCTTGGCCGGTGGCGATAACTATGGCTACACCTTC
CDR3 protein: CASSLAGGDNYGYTF
J gene: TRBJ1-2
V gene: TRBV5-1
clone size: NA
D gene: NA

CDR3 DNA: TGCGCCAGCAGTCAATCTACTAGAAGGGGGTGGCAGTACTTC
CDR3 protein: CASSQSTRRGWQYF
J gene: TRBJ2-7
V gene: TRBV23-1
clone size: once
D gene: NA

CDR3 DNA: TGCGCCAGCAGCCTCACAGGATACGAGCAGTACTTC
CDR3 protein: CASSLTGYEQYF
J gene: TRBJ2-7
V gene: TRBV5-1
clone size: large
D gene: NA

CDR3 DNA: TGTGCCAGCAGCTTAGACAGCTATGGCTACACCTTC
CDR3 protein: CASSLDSYGYTF
J gene: TRBJ1-2
V gene: TRBV7-8
clone size: NA
D gene: NA

CDR3 DNA: TGTGCCAGCAGTCCTCCTAGCGGGCCCCGAGGGAACGAGCAGTACTTC
CDR3 protein: CASSPPSGPRGNEQYF
J gene: TRBJ2-7
V gene: TRBV28
clone size: NA
D gene: TRBD2

CDR3 DNA: TGTGCCAGCAGCCTGGCGGGGTATGGCTACACCTTC
CDR3 protein: CASSLAGYGYTF
J gene: TRBJ1-2
V gene: TRBV12-3/TRBV12-4
clone size: NA
D gene: NA

CDR3 DNA: TGTGCCAGCAGGGAGGATAACACTGAAGCTTTCTTT
CDR3 protein: CASREDNTEAFF
J gene: TRBJ1-1
V gene: TRBV28
clone size: NA
D gene: NA

CDR3 DNA: TGTGCCAGCAGTCCACGGAGGGAAGAGACCCAGTACTTC
CDR3 protein: CASSPRREETQYF
J gene: TRBJ2-5
V gene: TRBV27
clone size: NA
D gene: NA

CDR3 DNA: TGCAGCGTTGACCCCCAGAACACTGAAGCTTTCTTT
CDR3 protein: CSVDPQNTEAFF
J gene: TRBJ1-1
V gene: TRBV29-1
clone size: NA
D gene: NA

CDR3 DNA: TGTGCCGTAGGACCCGCGGTTAGCACAGATACGCAGTATTTT
CDR3 protein: CAVGPAVSTDTQYF
J gene: TRBJ2-3
V gene: TRBV10-3
clone size: NA
D gene: NA

CDR3 DNA: TGTGCCAGCAGTTGGGGGAGTACCGGGGAGCTGTTTTTT
CDR3 protein: CASSWGSTGELFF
J gene: TRBJ2-2
V gene: TRBV12-3/TRBV12-4
clone size: NA
D gene: NA

CDR3 DNA: TGTGCCAGCAGCCAAGGGGACAGGGGAAACTATGGCTACACCTTC
CDR3 protein: CASSQGDRGNYGYTF
J gene: TRBJ1-2
V gene: TRBV3-1/TRBV3-2
clone size: NA
D gene: TRBD1

CDR3 DNA: TGCGCCAGCAGCTCGGACCCGGGACAGGGCCATGGGCAGTACTTC
CDR3 protein: CASSSDPGQGHGQYF
J gene: TRBJ2-7
V gene: TRBV5-1
clone size: NA
D gene: TRBD1

CDR3 DNA: TGTGCCAGCTCACCCCGGGACAGGGGAATATTATACTATGGCTACACCTTC
CDR3 protein: CASSPRDRGILYYGYTF
J gene: TRBJ1-2
V gene: TRBV18
clone size: NA
D gene: TRBD1

CDR3 DNA: TGTGCCACCAGCAGAGACCCGGCGGGGGTCGAAAAACTGTTTTTT
CDR3 protein: CATSRDPAGVEKLFF
J gene: TRBJ1-4
V gene: TRBV15
clone size: NA
D gene: NA

CDR3 DNA: TGTGCCAGCAGCGCCGGACTAGGCCCTCGGGGGTGGGGTACGCAGTATTTT
CDR3 protein: CASSAGLGPRGWGTQYF
J gene: TRBJ2-3
V gene: TRBV5-6
clone size: NA
D gene: TRBD2

CDR3 DNA: TGTGCCAGCACCTTCATGGGACAGCAAAATGAAAAACTGTTTTTT
CDR3 protein: CASTFMGQQNEKLFF
J gene: TRBJ1-4
V gene: TRBV6-5
clone size: NA
D gene: TRBD1

CDR3 DNA: TGTGCCAGCAGCTTAGACCTTCCGGGGCTAAACTCTGGAAACACCATATATTTT
CDR3 protein: CASSLDLPGLNSGNTIYF
J gene: TRBJ1-3
V gene: TRBV7-8
clone size: NA
D gene: NA

CDR3 DNA: TGTGCCAGCAGCTCCTCAGGGGATGGCTACACCTTC
CDR3 protein: CASSSSGDGYTF
J gene: TRBJ1-2
V gene: TRBV7-2
clone size: NA
D gene: NA

CDR3 DNA: TGTGCCAGCAGCTTACAAGGGTCGACTGAAGCTTTCTTT
CDR3 protein: CASSLQGSTEAFF
J gene: TRBJ1-1
V gene: TRBV7-3
clone size: NA
D gene: NA

CDR3 DNA: TGTGCCAGCAGCAAAAGGACAGGCCAGCAAGCTTTCTTT
CDR3 protein: CASSKRTGQQAFF
J gene: TRBJ1-1
V gene: TRBV12-3/TRBV12-4
clone size: NA
D gene: TRBD1

CDR3 DNA: TGTGCCAGCAGCCCTAGCCAACAGAGAGAAGCTTTCTTT
CDR3 protein: CASSPSQQREAFF
J gene: TRBJ1-1
V gene: TRBV6-2/TRBV6-3
clone size: NA
D gene: NA